This T cell receptor beta chain was obtained from a study of tumor and adjacent non-tumor tissue in lung cancer. Findings and caveats of the study: Tumor tissue had significantly higher TCR diversity than normal lung.

About this clonotype itself: What it binds is unknown.

Three rounds of nested PCR, following a modified ARM-PCR protocol, produced the TCRbeta library. Using its own MiXCR run on the multiplex PCR reads, TCRdb lists one record per CDR3 protein. The data contain under 100,000 distinct CDR3 sequences, 55% to 70% of them singletons. This sample's RNA came from whole unsorted tissue. Germline assignment: CDR1 MNHEY and CDR2 SMNVEV (reference sequence). Trimming removed 2 bases from V and 8 bases from J; junction bases left unmatched: 9. The CDR3 contains 15 residues. The clonotype comes from a woman between 65 and 79 years old with non-small cell lung cancer. The material sequenced was lung tumor tissue. The chain is built from TRBV27 and TRBJ2-1, with 7 nucleotides matching TRBD2. The chain's CDR3 is CASSLAGAGKDEQFF. The CDR3 nucleotides read TGTGCCAGCAGTTTAGCGGGAGCGGGGAAGGATGAGCAGTTCTTC.